This entry is about one T cell receptor (beta chain). As yet, its antigen is unknown. Healthy Caucasian individuals from Russia aged about 6 to 95 were enrolled as donors. This specimen belongs to a study of blood T cells in healthy people across ages. General study results and limits: As age increased, TCR beta diversity per million T cells fell in a roughly linear fashion.

Primed by a sample-barcoded 5' primer and a J-beta primer mix, a second PCR proceeded for roughly 7 to 12 cycles. Each cDNA molecule was tagged by a template-switch adaptor with 12 random nucleotides. No fewer than 3 million CDR3-containing paired-end reads came from each sample. TCRdb used MiXCR to reprocess the 5' RACE reads, holding one entry per CDR3 protein. This table holds roughly 860,000 distinct CDR3 sequences, about 59% found once. V shed 3 bases and J 8 bases; nucleotides not matched to a gene: 15. This CDR3 comprises 17 residues. Germline CDR1 is SEHNR and CDR2 is FQNEAQ (reference sequence).

The clonotype was recovered from a man younger than 45 in good health. The chain has TRBV7-9 and TRBJ2-4; 8 bases fit TRBD2. Source material: blood. The CDR3 here is CASSLGLAGYRSDIQYF. The CDR3 DNA reads TGTGCCAGCAGCTTGGGTCTAGCGGGCTACCGGAGCGACATTCAGTACTTC. The variable domain in full, with the rest retrieved from reference TRBV7-9 and TRBJ2-4, is DTGVSQNPRHKITKRGQNVTFRCDPISEHNRLYWYRQTLGQGPEFLTYFQNEAQLEKSRLLSDRFSAERPKGSFSTLEIQRTEQGDSAMYLCASSLGLAGYRSDIQYFGAGTRLSVL.